This T cell receptor beta chain appears in the sequencing data of a study of cytomegalovirus exposure and HLA in healthy donors. Libraries were prepared by immunoSEQ multiplex PCR; TCRdb keeps only in-frame clonotypes and omits some of them. The sample holds more than 250,000 clones, 70% to 90% seen once. This CDR3 spans 17 amino acids. The V and J ends lost 6 bases and 1 base, in that order; junction bases with no gene match: 11. Looked up from germline, CDR1 is LNHNV and CDR2 is YYDKDF (reference sequence). Overall study findings and caveats: Cytomegalovirus status was reportedly diagnosed by the classifier with high sensitivity and specificity. There were 150 or so TCR beta chains listed as cytomegalovirus-associated.

With respect to this clone: As yet, its antigen is unknown.

The sequence was collected from a woman under 30 in good health and CMV-seronegative. The source material was PBMCs. The genes are TRBV15 and TRBJ1-5, with TRBD1 matching 8 bases. The CDR3 is CATRNGRDRRSNQPQHF. The CDR3 DNA follows: TGTGCCACCAGGAACGGGCGGGACAGGCGGAGCAATCAGCCCCAGCATTTT.